These T cell receptor beta chains were read from a single sample in a study of PD-L1 blockade in urothelial cancer. Only in-frame clones appear in the TCRdb table, and some are missing; sequencing was by immunoSEQ multiplex PCR. The data hold tens of thousands of clones, with about 90% observed a single time. Sequencing was performed on PBMCs, taken around atezolizumab (anti-PD-L1) treatment. The receptors derive from a man in his sixties or seventies with urothelial cancer. Both conserved end residues are part of each CDR3. D genes are given only for firm matches. Expanded clones get a size class; other rows say once, few or many, or leave the size out.

clone_size: .; v_call: TRBV28; d_call: TRBD1; j_call: TRBJ1-5; cdr3_aa: CASRSTGSNQPQHF; cdr3_nt: TGTGCCAGCAGGTCGACAGGGAGCAATCAGCCCCAGCATTTT
clone_size: .; v_call: TRBV4-1; d_call: TRBD2; j_call: TRBJ2-2; cdr3_aa: CASSDSPGTSFTGGELFF; cdr3_nt: TGCGCCAGCAGCGACTCACCAGGGACTAGTTTTACTGGCGGGGAGCTGTTTTTT
clone_size: .; v_call: TRBV11-3; d_call: TRBD1; j_call: TRBJ2-3; cdr3_aa: CASSLTQGHTQYF; cdr3_nt: TGTGCCAGCAGCTTAACACAGGGGCATACGCAGTATTTT
clone_size: .; v_call: TRBV6-4; d_call: .; j_call: TRBJ2-7; cdr3_aa: CASSDSTGSQGQYF; cdr3_nt: TGTGCCAGCAGTGACTCGACTGGGTCCCAAGGGCAGTACTTC
clone_size: .; v_call: TRBV2; d_call: TRBD1; j_call: TRBJ1-1; cdr3_aa: CASSDWTGGTEAFF; cdr3_nt: TGTGCCAGCAGTGACTGGACAGGGGGCACTGAAGCTTTCTTT
clone_size: .; v_call: TRBV6-5; d_call: TRBD2; j_call: TRBJ2-7; cdr3_aa: CASSVSGRYSYEQYF; cdr3_nt: TGTGCCAGCAGTGTTAGCGGGAGGTACTCCTACGAGCAGTACTTC
clone_size: once; v_call: TRBV2; d_call: TRBD1; j_call: TRBJ2-7; cdr3_aa: CASRGFGTGNTYEQYF; cdr3_nt: TGTGCCAGCAGGGGGTTTGGGACAGGGAACACCTACGAGCAGTACTTC
clone_size: .; v_call: TRBV19; d_call: TRBD1; j_call: TRBJ2-7; cdr3_aa: CASSYGTGVYEQYF; cdr3_nt: TGTGCCAGTAGTTACGGGACAGGGGTCTACGAGCAGTACTTC
clone_size: once; v_call: TRBV6-5; d_call: .; j_call: TRBJ2-1; cdr3_aa: CASSPPNNRHNEQFF; cdr3_nt: TGTGCCAGCAGTCCCCCAAATAACAGACACAATGAGCAGTTCTTC
clone_size: .; v_call: TRBV5-1; d_call: .; j_call: TRBJ2-5; cdr3_aa: CASSATGPETQYF; cdr3_nt: TGCGCCAGCAGCGCCACAGGGCCAGAGACCCAGTACTTC
clone_size: .; v_call: TRBV27; d_call: TRBD1; j_call: TRBJ2-7; cdr3_aa: CASRQGLDSYEQYF; cdr3_nt: TGTGCCAGCAGACAGGGGTTGGATTCCTACGAGCAGTACTTC
clone_size: once; v_call: TRBV5-4; d_call: TRBD1; j_call: TRBJ2-4; cdr3_aa: CASSNRDRVTNIQYF; cdr3_nt: TGTGCCAGCAGCAACCGGGACAGGGTAACAAACATTCAGTACTTC
clone_size: .; v_call: TRBV27; d_call: .; j_call: TRBJ2-5; cdr3_aa: CASSPRTMGETQYF; cdr3_nt: TGTGCCAGCAGTCCCCGGACTATGGGAGAGACCCAGTACTTC
clone_size: .; v_call: TRBV2; d_call: TRBD1; j_call: TRBJ1-4; cdr3_aa: CASNDRGYANEKLFF; cdr3_nt: TGTGCCAGCAACGACAGGGGGTACGCTAATGAAAAACTGTTTTTT
clone_size: .; v_call: TRBV5-4; d_call: TRBD2; j_call: TRBJ2-2; cdr3_aa: CASSRGGTANTGELFF; cdr3_nt: TGTGCCAGCAGCCGCGGGGGGACCGCGAACACCGGGGAGCTGTTTTTT
clone_size: .; v_call: TRBV25-1; d_call: TRBD2; j_call: TRBJ2-3; cdr3_aa: CASSEGGVGRADTQYF; cdr3_nt: TGTGCCAGCAGTGAAGGGGGGGTAGGTCGGGCAGATACGCAGTATTTT
clone_size: .; v_call: TRBV28; d_call: TRBD1; j_call: TRBJ2-1; cdr3_aa: CASSQITGVYNEQFF; cdr3_nt: TGTGCCAGCAGCCAAATCACAGGGGTCTACAATGAGCAGTTCTTC
clone_size: .; v_call: TRBV2; d_call: TRBD2; j_call: TRBJ2-1; cdr3_aa: CASSENLAANEQFF; cdr3_nt: TGTGCCAGCAGTGAAAACCTAGCGGCCAATGAGCAGTTCTTC
clone_size: .; v_call: TRBV19; d_call: TRBD1; j_call: TRBJ2-4; cdr3_aa: CASGQGAKNIQYF; cdr3_nt: TGTGCCAGTGGACAGGGGGCCAAAAACATTCAGTACTTC
clone_size: .; v_call: TRBV4-2; d_call: .; j_call: TRBJ2-7; cdr3_aa: CASSHGKGLSYEQYF; cdr3_nt: TGTGCCAGCAGCCACGGGAAAGGACTCTCCTACGAGCAGTACTTC
clone_size: .; v_call: TRBV5-1; d_call: .; j_call: TRBJ1-4; cdr3_aa: CASSLLGGNEKLFF; cdr3_nt: TGCGCCAGCAGCTTGTTAGGGGGTAATGAAAAACTGTTTTTT
clone_size: .; v_call: TRBV4-1; d_call: .; j_call: TRBJ2-7; cdr3_aa: CASSPPLMRYF; cdr3_nt: TGCGCCAGCAGCCCCCCCTTAATGAGGTACTTC
clone_size: .; v_call: TRBV9; d_call: .; j_call: TRBJ2-4; cdr3_aa: CASSAGTPGNIQYF; cdr3_nt: TGTGCCAGCAGCGCCGGGACTCCTGGAAACATTCAGTACTTC